This TCR beta chain was sequenced in a study of follicular helper T cells after annual influenza vaccination. Time point described: 2014-2015 season, pre-vaccination. The CDR3 length is 15 residues. Per germline, CDR1 SEHNR and CDR2 FQNEAQ (reference sequence). V lost 5 bases and J lost 6; bases outside the gene matches: 11. This table comes from immunoSEQ multiplex PCR, and its TCRdb copy is limited to in-frame clones, with some not included. Among approximately 25,000 clones listed, roughly 80% were seen once. The rearrangement links TRBV7-9 to TRBJ2-3; 7 nucleotides match TRBD1. This TCR was recovered from an adult who received the influenza vaccine. Specimen: CXCR5+ CD38- circulating T follicular helper cells from blood, collected on the day of influenza vaccination. As for subset: circulating Tfh, non-naive CD4+CXCR5+PD-1+ (ICOS+CD38+ or ICOS-CD38-). Here the CDR3 reads CASSPQGDQSDTQYF. The CDR3 DNA follows: TGTGCCAGCAGCCCTCAGGGGGATCAAAGCGATACGCAGTATTTT. The whole variable domain, filled in from reference TRBV7-9 and TRBJ2-3, reads DTGVSQNPRHKITKRGQNVTFRCDPISEHNRLYWYRQTLGQGPEFLTYFQNEAQLEKSRLLSDRFSAERPKGSFSTLEIQRTEQGDSAMYLCASSPQGDQSDTQYFGPGTRLTVL.